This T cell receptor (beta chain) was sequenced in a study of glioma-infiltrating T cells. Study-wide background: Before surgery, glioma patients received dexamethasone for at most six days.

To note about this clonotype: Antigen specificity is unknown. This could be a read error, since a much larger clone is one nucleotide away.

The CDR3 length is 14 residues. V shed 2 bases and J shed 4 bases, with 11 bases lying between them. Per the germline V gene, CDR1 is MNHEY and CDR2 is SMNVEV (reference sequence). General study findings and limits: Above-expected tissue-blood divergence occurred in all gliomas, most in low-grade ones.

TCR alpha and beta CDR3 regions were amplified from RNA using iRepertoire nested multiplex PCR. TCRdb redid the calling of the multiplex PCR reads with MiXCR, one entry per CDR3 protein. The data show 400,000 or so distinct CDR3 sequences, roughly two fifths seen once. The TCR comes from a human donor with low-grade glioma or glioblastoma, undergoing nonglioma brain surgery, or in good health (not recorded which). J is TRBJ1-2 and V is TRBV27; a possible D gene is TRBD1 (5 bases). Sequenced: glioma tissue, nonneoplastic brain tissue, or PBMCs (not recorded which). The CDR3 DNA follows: TGTGCCAGCAGTTTAGAGGGGACGCCCTATGGCTACACCTTC. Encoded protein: CASSLEGTPYGYTF.